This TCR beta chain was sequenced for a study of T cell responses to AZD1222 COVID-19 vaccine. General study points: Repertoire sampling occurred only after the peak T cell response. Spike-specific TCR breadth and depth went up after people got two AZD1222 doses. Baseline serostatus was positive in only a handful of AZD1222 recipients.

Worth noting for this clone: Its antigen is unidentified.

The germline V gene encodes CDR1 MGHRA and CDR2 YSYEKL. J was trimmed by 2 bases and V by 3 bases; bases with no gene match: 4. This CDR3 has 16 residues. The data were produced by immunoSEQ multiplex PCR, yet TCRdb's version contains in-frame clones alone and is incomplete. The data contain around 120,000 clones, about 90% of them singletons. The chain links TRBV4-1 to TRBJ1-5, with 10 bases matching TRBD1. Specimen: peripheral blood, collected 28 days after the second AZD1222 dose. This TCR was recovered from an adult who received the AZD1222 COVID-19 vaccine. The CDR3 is CASSQPGTGGNQPQHF. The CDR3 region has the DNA TGCGCCAGCAGCCAGCCCGGGACAGGGGGCAATCAGCCCCAGCATTTT.